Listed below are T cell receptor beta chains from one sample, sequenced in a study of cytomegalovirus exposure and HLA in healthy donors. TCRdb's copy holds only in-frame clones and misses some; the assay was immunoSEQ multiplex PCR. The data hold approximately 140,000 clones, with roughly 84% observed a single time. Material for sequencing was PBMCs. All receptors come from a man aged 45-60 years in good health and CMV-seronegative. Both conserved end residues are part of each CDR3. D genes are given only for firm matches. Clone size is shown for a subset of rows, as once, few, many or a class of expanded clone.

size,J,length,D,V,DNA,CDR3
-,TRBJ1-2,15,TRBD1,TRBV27,TGTGCCAGCAGTCCGAGGACAGGGTATGGCTATGGCTACACCTTC,CASSPRTGYGYGYTF
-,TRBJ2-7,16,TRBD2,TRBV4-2,TGTGCCAGCAGCCAAGATGGGACTACTATATCCTACGAGCAGTACTTC,CASSQDGTTISYEQYF
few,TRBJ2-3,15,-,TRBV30,TGTGCCTGGATACCCTCAGGGATCGACCCAGATACGCAGTATTTT,CAWIPSGIDPDTQYF
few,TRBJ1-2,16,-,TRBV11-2,TGTGCCAGCAGCTTAGAGGGGTCGGGAGCTGGGGGTGGCTACACCTTC,CASSLEGSGAGGGYTF
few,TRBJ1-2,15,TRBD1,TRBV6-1,TGTGCCAGCAGGCCCGGACAGGCCCTTAACTATGGCTACACCTTC,CASRPGQALNYGYTF
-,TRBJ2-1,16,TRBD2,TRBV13,TGTGCCAGCATCATAACTAGCGGGGGGGCCTACAATGAGCAGTTCTTC,CASIITSGGAYNEQFF
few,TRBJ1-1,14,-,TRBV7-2,TGTGCCAGCAGCTTAGTTACGGTGGGAGGTGTTGCTTTCTTT,CASSLVTVGGVAFF
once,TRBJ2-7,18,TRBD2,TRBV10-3,TGTGCCATCAGGGACGGACTAGCGGGGGGCGGTGGTTCCTACGAGCAGTACTTC,CAIRDGLAGGGGSYEQYF
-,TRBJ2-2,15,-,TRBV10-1,TGCGCCAGCAGTGAGGCTACCGGCGGGACCGGGGAGCTGTTTTTT,CASSEATGGTGELFF
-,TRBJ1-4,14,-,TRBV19,TGTGCCAGTTCTAATACCGCCGGGGGGGAAAAACTGTTTTTT,CASSNTAGGEKLFF
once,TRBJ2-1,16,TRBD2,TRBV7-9,TGTGCCAGCAGCTTAGTGGCGGGGGGCAATTACAATGAGCAGTTCTTC,CASSLVAGGNYNEQFF
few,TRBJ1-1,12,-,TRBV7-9,TGTGCGTTAGGGGAGGGAAAGACTGAAGCTTTCTTT,CALGEGKTEAFF
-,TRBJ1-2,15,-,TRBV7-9,TGTGCCAGCAGCTTACGTCAGGGCGCAAGCTATGGCTACACCTTC,CASSLRQGASYGYTF
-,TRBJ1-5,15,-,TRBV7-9,TGTGCCAGCAGCTTAGGTGGGGGGGTGGCTCAGCCCCAGCATTTT,CASSLGGGVAQPQHF
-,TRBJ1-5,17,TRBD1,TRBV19,TGTGCCAGTAGTAAGGACTGGGGTTCAGGGGGCATTCAGCCCCAGCATTTT,CASSKDWGSGGIQPQHF
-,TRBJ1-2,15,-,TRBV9,TGTGCCAGCAGCGAGGGGGGGGCGCGGTTGGTAGGCTACACCTTC,CASSEGGARLVGYTF
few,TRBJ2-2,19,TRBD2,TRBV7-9,TGTGCCAGCAGCTTAGCAGGCGCTAGCGGGGCAATCAACACCGGGGAGCTGTTTTTT,CASSLAGASGAINTGELFF
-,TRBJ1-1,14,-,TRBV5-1,TGCGCCAGCAGCTTACAGAGCCCGAACACTGAAGCTTTCTTT,CASSLQSPNTEAFF
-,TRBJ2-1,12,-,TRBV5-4,TGTGCCAGCAGCTTACTTGCAAATGAGCAGTTCTTC,CASSLLANEQFF
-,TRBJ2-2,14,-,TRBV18,TGTGCCAGCTCACCCCTCCAGGGCCACGGGGAGCTGTTTTTT,CASSPLQGHGELFF
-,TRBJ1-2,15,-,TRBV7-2,TGTGCCAGCAGCCCACAGCCAACCACTAACTATGGCTACACCTTC,CASSPQPTTNYGYTF
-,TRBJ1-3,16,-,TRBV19,TGTGCCAGTAGTATAGGGTTCGAAGCCTCTGGAAACACCATATATTTT,CASSIGFEASGNTIYF
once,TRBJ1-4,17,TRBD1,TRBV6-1,TGTGCCAGCAGTGAAAACAGGGGGCGCGTTTTGGCTGAAAAACTGTTTTTT,CASSENRGRVLAEKLFF
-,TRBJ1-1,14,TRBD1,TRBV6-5,TGTGCCAGCAGCCCGACAGGGCCGAACACTGAAGCTTTCTTT,CASSPTGPNTEAFF
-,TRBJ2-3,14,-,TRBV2,TGTGCCAGCAAGACGGAGCATAGCACAGATACGCAGTATTTT,CASKTEHSTDTQYF
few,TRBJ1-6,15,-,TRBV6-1,TGTGCCAGCAGTGGGAGACAGTCTTATAATTCACCCCTCCACTTT,CASSGRQSYNSPLHF
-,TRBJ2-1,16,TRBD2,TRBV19,TGTGCCAGTAGTATAGGGCTACTAGCGGGGAGCAATGAGCAGTTCTTC,CASSIGLLAGSNEQFF
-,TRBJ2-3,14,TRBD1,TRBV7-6,TGTGCCAGCAGCTTAATGGGACAGCAAGATACGCAGTATTTT,CASSLMGQQDTQYF
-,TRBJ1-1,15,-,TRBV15,TGTGCCACCAGCAGAGAGGCAGGGGTGAACACTGAAGCTTTCTTT,CATSREAGVNTEAFF
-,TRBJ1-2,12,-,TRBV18,TGTGCCAGCTCACCACGCGAGGATGGCTACACCTTC,CASSPREDGYTF
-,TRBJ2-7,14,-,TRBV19,TGTGCCAGTAGTATTACAGGGGGGGCCTACGAGCAGTACTTC,CASSITGGAYEQYF
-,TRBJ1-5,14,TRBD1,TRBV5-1,TGCGCCAGCCGGGACAGGGGGATGGGTCAGCCCCAGCATTTT,CASRDRGMGQPQHF
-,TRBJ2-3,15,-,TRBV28,TGTGCCAGCAGTTTATATCGGGGAGCGACAGATACGCAGTATTTT,CASSLYRGATDTQYF
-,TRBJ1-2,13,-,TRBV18,TGTGCCAGCTCACCACCACAGGGCGGGGGCTACACCTTC,CASSPPQGGGYTF
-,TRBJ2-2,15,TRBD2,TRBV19,TGTGCCAGTCGTACTAGCGGGGATTACACCGGGGAGCTGTTTTTT,CASRTSGDYTGELFF
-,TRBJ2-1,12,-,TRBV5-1,TGCGCCAGCAGCCTGGAAGAGTATGAGCAGTTCTTC,CASSLEEYEQFF
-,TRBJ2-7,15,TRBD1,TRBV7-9,TGTGCCAGCAGCTTAGATCCGACAGGGACCTACGAGCAGTACTTC,CASSLDPTGTYEQYF
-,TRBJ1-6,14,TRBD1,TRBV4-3,TGCGCCAGTGCGACCGGGACAGGGAGTTCACCCCTCCACTTT,CASATGTGSSPLHF
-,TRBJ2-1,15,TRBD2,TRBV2,TGTGCCAGCAGTGCCAATAGCGGGGGGACCGATGAGCAGTTCTTC,CASSANSGGTDEQFF
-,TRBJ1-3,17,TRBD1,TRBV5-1,TGCGCCAGCCACTTGGAGGGGGCCCGAACCTCTGGAAACACCATATATTTT,CASHLEGARTSGNTIYF
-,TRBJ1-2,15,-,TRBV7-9,TGTGCCAGCAGCTTAGCGGGCGACAGGCACTATGGCTACACCTTC,CASSLAGDRHYGYTF
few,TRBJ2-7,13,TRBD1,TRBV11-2,TGTGCCAGCAGCCGGGGACAGGGGGGGGAGCAGTACTTC,CASSRGQGGEQYF
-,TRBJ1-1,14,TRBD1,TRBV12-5,TGTGCTAGTGGCGCGGACAGGAGGAACACTGAAGCTTTCTTT,CASGADRRNTEAFF
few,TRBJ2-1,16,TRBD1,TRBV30,TGTGCCTGGAGTGTATTCAGGGGGAGCTCCTACAATGAGCAGTTCTTC,CAWSVFRGSSYNEQFF
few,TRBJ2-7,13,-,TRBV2,TGTGCCGTTATAGGTGGCAGGGCCTACGAGCAGTACTTC,CAVIGGRAYEQYF
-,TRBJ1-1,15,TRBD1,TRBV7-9,TGTGCCAGCAGCTTAAGGAGCACAGGGGACACTGAAGCTTTCTTT,CASSLRSTGDTEAFF
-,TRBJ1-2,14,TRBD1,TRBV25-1,TGTGCCAGCAGTGAATACGGGACAGCTACTGGCTACACCTTC,CASSEYGTATGYTF
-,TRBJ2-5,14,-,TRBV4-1,TGCGCCAGCAGGTTCGAGGGCTCCCAAGAGACCCAGTACTTC,CASRFEGSQETQYF
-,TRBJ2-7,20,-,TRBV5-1,TGCGCCAGCAGCTTGGGGTGGGGGCCTAACGTCCGAGGGAAATACGACGAGCAGTACTTC,CASSLGWGPNVRGKYDEQYF
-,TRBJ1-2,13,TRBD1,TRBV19,TGTGCCAGTAGAGGGACAGGGGGCTTTGGCTACACCTTC,CASRGTGGFGYTF